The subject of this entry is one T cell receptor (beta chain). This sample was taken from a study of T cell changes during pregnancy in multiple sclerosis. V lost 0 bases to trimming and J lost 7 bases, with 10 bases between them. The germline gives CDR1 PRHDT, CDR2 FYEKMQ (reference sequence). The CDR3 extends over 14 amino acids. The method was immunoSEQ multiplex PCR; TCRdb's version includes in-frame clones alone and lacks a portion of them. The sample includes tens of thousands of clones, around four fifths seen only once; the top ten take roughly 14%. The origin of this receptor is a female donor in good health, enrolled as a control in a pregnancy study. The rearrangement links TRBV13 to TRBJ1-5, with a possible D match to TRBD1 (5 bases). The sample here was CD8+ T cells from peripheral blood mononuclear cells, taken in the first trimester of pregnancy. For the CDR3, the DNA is TGTGCCAGCAGCTTAGGACAGGTGGGGCAGCCCCAGCATTTT. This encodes CASSLGQVGQPQHF.